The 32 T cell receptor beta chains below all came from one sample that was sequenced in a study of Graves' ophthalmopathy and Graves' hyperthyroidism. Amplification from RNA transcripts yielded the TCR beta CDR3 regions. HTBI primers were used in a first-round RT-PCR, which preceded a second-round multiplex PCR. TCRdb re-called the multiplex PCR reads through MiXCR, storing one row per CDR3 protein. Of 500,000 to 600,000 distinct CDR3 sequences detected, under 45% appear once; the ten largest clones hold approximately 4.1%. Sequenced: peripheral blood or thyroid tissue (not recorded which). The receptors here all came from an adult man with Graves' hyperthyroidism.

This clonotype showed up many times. CDR3 DNA sequence: TGTGCCAGCAGCGTAGCGCAGGGTTCAGAAAAACTGTTTTTT. The encoded protein is CASSVAQGSEKLFF. This chain joins TRBV9 and TRBJ1-4; the D gene is possibly TRBD1 (5 bases). The CDR3 sequence is 14 residues long. V was shortened by 0 bases and J by 8 bases, with 11 bases between the two germline ends. In germline, CDR1 is SGDLS, CDR2 YYNGEE.

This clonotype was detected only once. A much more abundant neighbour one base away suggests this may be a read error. The CDR3 DNA is TGTGCCAGCAGCTTAGCCGGGGACAGCAATTCTCAGCCCCAGCATTTT. It yields the protein CASSLAGDSNSQPQHF. The chain joins TRBV7-9 to TRBJ1-5; 7 bases map to TRBD1. This CDR3 comprises 16 residues. CDR1 and CDR2 (germline): SEHNR, FQNEAQ (reference sequence). V trimming: 0 bases; J trimming: 6 bases; junction bases outside the gene matches: 8.

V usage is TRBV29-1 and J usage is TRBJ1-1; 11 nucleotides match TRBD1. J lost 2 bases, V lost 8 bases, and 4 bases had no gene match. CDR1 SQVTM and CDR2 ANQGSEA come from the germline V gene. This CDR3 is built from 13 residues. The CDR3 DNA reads TGCAGCCAGAGGACAGGGGGCAACACTGAAGCTTTCTTT. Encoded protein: CSQRTGGNTEAFF.

CDR3 residues: CASSPNRGIYSYEQYF. CDR3 nucleotide sequence: TGTGCCAGCTCACCAAACAGGGGCATCTACTCCTACGAGCAGTACTTC. This chain joins TRBV18 and TRBJ2-7; TRBD1 matches 7 bases. The length of the CDR3 is 16 residues. Germline V gene sequence: CDR1 KGHSH, CDR2 LQKENI. The junction had 7 bases not matched to a gene; V was cut back by 2 bases and J by 0 bases. Full variable domain (remainder filled in from reference TRBV18 and TRBJ2-7): NAGVMQNPRHLVRRRGQEARLRCSPMKGHSHVYWYRQLPEEGLKFMVYLQKENIIDESGMPKERFSAEFPKEGPSILRIQQVVRGDSAAYFCASSPNRGIYSYEQYFGPGTRLTVT.

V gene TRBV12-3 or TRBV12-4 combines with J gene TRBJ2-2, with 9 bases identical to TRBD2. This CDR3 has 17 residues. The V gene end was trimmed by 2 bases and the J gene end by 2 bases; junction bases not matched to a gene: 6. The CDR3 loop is CASSLSLAGINTGELFF. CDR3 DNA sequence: TGTGCCAGCAGTTTATCCCTAGCGGGGATCAACACCGGGGAGCTGTTTTTT.

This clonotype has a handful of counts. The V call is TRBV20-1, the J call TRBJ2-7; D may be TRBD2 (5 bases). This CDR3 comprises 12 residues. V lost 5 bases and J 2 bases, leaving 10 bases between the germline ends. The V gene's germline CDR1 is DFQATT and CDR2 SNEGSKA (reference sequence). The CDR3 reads CSAGRVTYEQYF. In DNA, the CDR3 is TGCAGTGCTGGGAGAGTAACCTACGAGCAGTACTTC.

CDR3 sequence: CASRVLGETDTQYF. The CDR3 nucleotides read TGTGCCAGCAGAGTTTTGGGGGAAACAGATACGCAGTATTTT. The J gene is TRBJ2-3, the V gene TRBV7-4; the D gene could be TRBD1 or TRBD2 (5 bases each). CDR3 length: 14 residues. V was cut by 6 bases and J by 3 bases, with 13 bases left in between. The germline gives CDR1 SGHVT, CDR2 SQSDAQ. The full variable domain, with the rest looked up from reference TRBV7-4 and TRBJ2-3, is GAGVSQSPRYKVAKRGRDVALRCDSISGHVTLYWYRQTLGQGSEVLTYSQSDAQRDKSGRPSGRFSAERPERSVSTLKIQRTEQGDSAVYLCASRVLGETDTQYFGPGTRLTVL.

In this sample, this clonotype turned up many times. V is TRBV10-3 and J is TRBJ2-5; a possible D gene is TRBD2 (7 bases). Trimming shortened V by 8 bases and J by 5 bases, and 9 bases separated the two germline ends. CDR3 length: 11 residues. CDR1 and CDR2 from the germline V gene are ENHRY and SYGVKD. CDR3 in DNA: TGTGCCATCCCGGGGGGCGAGACCCAGTACTTC. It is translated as CAIPGGETQYF.

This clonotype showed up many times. CDR3 DNA: TGTGCCAGCAGTGCCGCTGGACAGGGCAATACCGGGGAGCTGTTTTTT. Translated: CASSAAGQGNTGELFF. The chain employs TRBV2 and TRBJ2-2; 8 positions agree with TRBD1. From germline, CDR1 is SNHLY and CDR2 FYNNEI. The CDR3 spans 16 residues. V was clipped by 4 bases and J by 5 bases; unmatched bases: 9. Complete variable domain (other parts from reference TRBV2 and TRBJ2-2): EPEVTQTPSHQVTQMGQEVILRCVPISNHLYFYWYRQILGQKVEFLVSFYNNEISEKSEIFDDQFSVERPDGSNFTLKIRSTKLEDSAMYFCASSAAGQGNTGELFFGEGSRLTVL.

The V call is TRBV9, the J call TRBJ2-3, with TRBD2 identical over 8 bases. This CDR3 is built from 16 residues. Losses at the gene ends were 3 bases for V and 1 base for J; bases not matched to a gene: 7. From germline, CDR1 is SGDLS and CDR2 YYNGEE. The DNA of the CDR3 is TGTGCCAGCAGCGGCGGGGGGATGATGGGCACAGATACGCAGTATTTT. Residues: CASSGGGMMGTDTQYF.

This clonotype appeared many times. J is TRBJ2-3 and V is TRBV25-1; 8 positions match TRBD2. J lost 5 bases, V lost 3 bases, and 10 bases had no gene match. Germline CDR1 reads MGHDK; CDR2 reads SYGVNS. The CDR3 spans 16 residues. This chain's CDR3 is CASSDLSSGSGDTQYF. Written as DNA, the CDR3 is TGTGCCAGCAGTGATCTTTCCAGCGGGAGCGGAGATACGCAGTATTTT.

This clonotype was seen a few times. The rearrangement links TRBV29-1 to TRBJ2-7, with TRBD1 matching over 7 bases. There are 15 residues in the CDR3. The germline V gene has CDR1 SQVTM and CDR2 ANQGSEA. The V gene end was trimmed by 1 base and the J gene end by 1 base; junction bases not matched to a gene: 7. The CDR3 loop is CSVEVWQGVSYEQYF. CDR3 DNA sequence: TGCAGCGTTGAAGTTTGGCAGGGGGTGTCCTACGAGCAGTACTTC.

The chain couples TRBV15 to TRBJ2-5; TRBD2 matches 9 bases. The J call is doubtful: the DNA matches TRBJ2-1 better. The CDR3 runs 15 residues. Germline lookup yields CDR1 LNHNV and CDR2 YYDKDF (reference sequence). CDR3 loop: CATSRDLAGDNEQFF. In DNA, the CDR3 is TGTGCCACCAGCAGAGATTTAGCGGGAGACAATGAGCAGTTCTTC.

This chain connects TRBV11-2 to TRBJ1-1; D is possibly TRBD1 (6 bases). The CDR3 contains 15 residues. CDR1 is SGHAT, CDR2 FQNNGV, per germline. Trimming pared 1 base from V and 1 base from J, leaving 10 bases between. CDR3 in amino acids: CASSLGGGKNTEAFF. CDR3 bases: TGTGCCAGCAGCTTAGGAGGGGGAAAGAACACTGAAGCTTTCTTT.

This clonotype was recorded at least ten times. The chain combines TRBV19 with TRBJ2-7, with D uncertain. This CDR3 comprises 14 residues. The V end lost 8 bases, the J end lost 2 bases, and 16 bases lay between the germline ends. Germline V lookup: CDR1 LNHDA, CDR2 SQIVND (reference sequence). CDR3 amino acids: CASGPHVKAYEQYF. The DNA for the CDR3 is TGTGCCAGTGGACCCCACGTAAAGGCCTACGAGCAGTACTTC.

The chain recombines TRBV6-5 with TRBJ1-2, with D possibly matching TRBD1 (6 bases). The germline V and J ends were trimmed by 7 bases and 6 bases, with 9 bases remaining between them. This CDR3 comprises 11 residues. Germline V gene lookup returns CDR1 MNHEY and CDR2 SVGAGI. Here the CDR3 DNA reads TGTGCCAGCACCAGGGGCGATGGCTACACCTTC. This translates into CASTRGDGYTF.

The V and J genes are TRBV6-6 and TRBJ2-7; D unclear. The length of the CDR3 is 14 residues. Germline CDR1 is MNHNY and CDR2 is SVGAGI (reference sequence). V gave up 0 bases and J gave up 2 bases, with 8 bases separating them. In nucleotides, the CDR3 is TGTGCCAGCAGTTACTCGAAGGGTGCCTACGAGCAGTACTTC. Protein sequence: CASSYSKGAYEQYF.

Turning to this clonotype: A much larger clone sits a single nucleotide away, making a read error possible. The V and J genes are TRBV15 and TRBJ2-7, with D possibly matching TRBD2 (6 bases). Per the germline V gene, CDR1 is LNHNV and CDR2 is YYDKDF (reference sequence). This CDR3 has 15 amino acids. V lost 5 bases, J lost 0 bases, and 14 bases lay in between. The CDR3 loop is CATSRDLQFSYEQYF. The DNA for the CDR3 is TGTGCCACCAGCCGGGACTTACAATTCTCCTACGAGCAGTACTTC.

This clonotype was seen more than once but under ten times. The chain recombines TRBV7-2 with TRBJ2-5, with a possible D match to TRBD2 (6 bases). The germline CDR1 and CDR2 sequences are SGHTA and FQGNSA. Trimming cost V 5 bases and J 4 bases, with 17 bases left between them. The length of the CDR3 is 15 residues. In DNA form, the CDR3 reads TGTGCCAGCAGCCAACGACTCCGGGAGTTAGAGACCCAGTACTTC. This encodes CASSQRLRELETQYF. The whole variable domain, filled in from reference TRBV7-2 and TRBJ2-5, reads GAGVSQSPSNKVTEKGKDVELRCDPISGHTALYWYRQSLGQGLEFLIYFQGNSAPDKSGLPSDRFSAERTGGSVSTLTIQRTQQEDSAVYLCASSQRLRELETQYFGPGTRLLVL.

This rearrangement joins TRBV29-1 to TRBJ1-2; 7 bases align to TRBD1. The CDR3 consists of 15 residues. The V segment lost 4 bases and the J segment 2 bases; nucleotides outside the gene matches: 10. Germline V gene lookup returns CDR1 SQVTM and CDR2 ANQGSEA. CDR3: CSVAWQDRINYGYTF. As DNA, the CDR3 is TGCAGCGTTGCTTGGCAGGACAGGATAAACTATGGCTACACCTTC. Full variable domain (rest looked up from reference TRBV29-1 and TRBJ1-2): SAVISQKPSRDICQRGTSLTIQCQVDSQVTMMFWYRQQPGQSLTLIATANQGSEATYESGFVIDKFPISRPNLTFSTLTVSNMSPEDSSIYLCSVAWQDRINYGYTFGSGTRLTVV.

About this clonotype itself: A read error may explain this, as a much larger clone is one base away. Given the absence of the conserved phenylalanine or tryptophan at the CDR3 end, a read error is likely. CDR3 sequence reads: CASSLDRIYNSPLHL. CDR3 coding DNA: TGTGCCAGCAGTTTAGATCGGATTTATAATTCACCCCTCCACCTT. The chain uses TRBV12-3 or TRBV12-4 and TRBJ1-6; D remains unclear. The CDR3 totals 15 residues. Trimming cost V 1 base and J 4 bases, with 8 bases left between them.

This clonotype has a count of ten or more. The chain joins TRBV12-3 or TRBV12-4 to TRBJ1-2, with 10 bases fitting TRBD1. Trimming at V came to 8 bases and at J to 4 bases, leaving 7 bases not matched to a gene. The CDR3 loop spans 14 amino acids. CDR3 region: CASGPRDRGYGYTF. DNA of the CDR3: TGTGCCAGCGGTCCCCGGGACAGGGGCTATGGCTACACCTTC.

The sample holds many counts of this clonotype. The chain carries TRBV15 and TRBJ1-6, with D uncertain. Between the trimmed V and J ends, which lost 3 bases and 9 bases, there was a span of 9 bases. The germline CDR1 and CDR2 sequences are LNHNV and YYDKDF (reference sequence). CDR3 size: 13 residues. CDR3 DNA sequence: TGTGCCACCAGCAGGGGATTAAGTTCACCCCTCCACTTT. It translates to CATSRGLSSPLHF.

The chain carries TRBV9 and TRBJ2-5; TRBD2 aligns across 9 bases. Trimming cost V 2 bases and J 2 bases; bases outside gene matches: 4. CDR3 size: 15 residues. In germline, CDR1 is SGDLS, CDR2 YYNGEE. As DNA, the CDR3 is TGTGCCAGCAGCGTCCTAGCGGGGATACAAGAGACCCAGTACTTC. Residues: CASSVLAGIQETQYF.

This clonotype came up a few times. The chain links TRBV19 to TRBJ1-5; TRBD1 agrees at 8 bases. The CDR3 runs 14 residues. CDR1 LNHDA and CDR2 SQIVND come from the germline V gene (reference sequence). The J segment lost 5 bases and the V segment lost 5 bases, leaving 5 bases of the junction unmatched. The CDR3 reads CASSAGTGDQPQHF. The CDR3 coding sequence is TGTGCCAGTAGTGCCGGGACAGGTGATCAGCCCCAGCATTTT. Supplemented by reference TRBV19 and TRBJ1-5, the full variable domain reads DGGITQSPKYLFRKEGQNVTLSCEQNLNHDAMYWYRQDPGQGLRLIYYSQIVNDFQKGDIAEGYSVSREKKESFPLTVTSAQKNPTAFYLCASSAGTGDQPQHFGDGTRLSIL.

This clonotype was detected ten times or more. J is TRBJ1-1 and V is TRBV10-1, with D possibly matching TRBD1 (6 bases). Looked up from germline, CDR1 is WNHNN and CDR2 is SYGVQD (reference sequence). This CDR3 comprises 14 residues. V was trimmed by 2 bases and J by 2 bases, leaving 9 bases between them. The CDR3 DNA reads TGCGCCAGCAGTGAGAAAGGGGGTAACACTGAAGCTTTCTTT. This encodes CASSEKGGNTEAFF.

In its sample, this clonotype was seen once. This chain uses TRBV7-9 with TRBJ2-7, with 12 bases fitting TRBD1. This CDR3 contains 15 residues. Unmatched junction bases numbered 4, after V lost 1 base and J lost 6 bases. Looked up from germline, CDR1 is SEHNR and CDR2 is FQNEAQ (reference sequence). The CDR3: CASSLGGTGGFEQYF. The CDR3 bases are TGTGCCAGCAGCTTAGGGGGGACAGGGGGCTTCGAGCAGTACTTC.

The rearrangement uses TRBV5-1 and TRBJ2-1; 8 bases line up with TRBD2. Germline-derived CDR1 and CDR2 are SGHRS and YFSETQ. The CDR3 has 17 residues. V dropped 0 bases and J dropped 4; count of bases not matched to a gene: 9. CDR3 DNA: TGCGCCAGCAGCTTGGCGATAACGGGGGGGCGATACAATGAGCAGTTCTTC. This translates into CASSLAITGGRYNEQFF.

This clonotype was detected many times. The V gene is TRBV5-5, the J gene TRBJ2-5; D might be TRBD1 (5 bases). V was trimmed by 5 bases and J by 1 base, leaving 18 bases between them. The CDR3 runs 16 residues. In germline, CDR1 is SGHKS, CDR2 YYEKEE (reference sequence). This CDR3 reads CASRNMMTVGQETQYF. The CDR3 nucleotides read TGTGCCAGCAGGAATATGATGACAGTCGGCCAAGAGACCCAGTACTTC.

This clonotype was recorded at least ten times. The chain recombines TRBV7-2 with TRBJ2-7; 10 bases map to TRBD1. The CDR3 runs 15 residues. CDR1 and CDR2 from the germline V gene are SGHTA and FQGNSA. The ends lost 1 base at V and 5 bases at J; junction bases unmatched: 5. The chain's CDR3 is CASSLGTGTGDEQYF. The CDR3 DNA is TGTGCCAGCAGCTTAGGCACCGGGACAGGGGACGAGCAGTACTTC.

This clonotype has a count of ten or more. DNA for the CDR3: TGTGCCTGGAGTGGCAGGGGGAACTCACCCCTCCACTTT. Its protein is CAWSGRGNSPLHF. The chain has TRBV30 and TRBJ1-6; 7 bases map to TRBD1. The junction had 4 bases not matched to a gene; V was cut back by 1 base and J by 10 bases. The CDR3 sequence is 13 residues long. In germline, CDR1 is GTSNPN, CDR2 SVGIG (reference sequence).

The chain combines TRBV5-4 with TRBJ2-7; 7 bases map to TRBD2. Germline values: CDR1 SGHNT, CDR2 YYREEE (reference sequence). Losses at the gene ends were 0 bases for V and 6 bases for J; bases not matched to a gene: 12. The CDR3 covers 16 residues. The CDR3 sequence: CASSLGVGTIHVEQYF. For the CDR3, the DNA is TGTGCCAGCAGCTTGGGAGTTGGGACTATTCATGTCGAGCAGTACTTC. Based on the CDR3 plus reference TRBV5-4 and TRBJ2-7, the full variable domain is ETGVTQSPTHLIKTRGQQVTLRCSSQSGHNTVSWYQQALGQGPQFIFQYYREEENGRGNFPPRFSGLQFPNYSSELNVNALELDDSALYLCASSLGVGTIHVEQYFGPGTRLTVT.